The entry that follows covers one T cell receptor (beta chain) sequence. This sample was included in a study of blood T cell repertoires in COVID-19. Assay: immunoSEQ multiplex PCR; the TCRdb copy retains only in-frame clones and omits some. Among some 300,000 clones, 90% were seen once, and the ten largest hold around 0.93%. Trimming took off 2 bases at V and 7 bases at J, with 20 bases between the two ends. The CDR3 spans 17 residues. Germline V lookup: CDR1 LGHNA, CDR2 YSLEER. The sequence was collected from a woman aged 40 to 50 with COVID-19, enrolled during active disease. This sequence joins TRBV4-3 and TRBJ2-2; D is perhaps TRBD2 (6 bases). Sequencing was performed on peripheral blood. The CDR3, as DNA: TGCGCCAGCAGCCAAAGGAGTAGCGGAACCTATAGCGGGGAGCTGTTTTTT. Translating gives CASSQRSSGTYSGELFF.